This T cell receptor (beta chain) was sequenced for a study of early T cells in non-severe SARS-CoV-2 infection (dated by TCRdb to about 2021). With regard to the full study: Bulk RNA from unsorted whole blood was used for TCR sequencing, so alpha and beta chains could not be paired. Study-wide findings and limitations: VDJdb matching was skewed toward anti-spike CD8 responses, so virus-specific expansions were likely underestimated and private and CD4 specificities were missed.

This was a case-control study nested in a cohort of healthcare workers in London, UK, who had nasopharyngeal swab PCR tests and blood samples taken every week. Healthcare workers were enrolled in the week of the UK lockdown, from 23 to 31 March 2020, and were followed every week for up to about 16 weeks. The germline V gene encodes CDR1 SNHLY and CDR2 FYNNEI. Including the terminal cysteine and phenylalanine, the CDR3 comprises 16 residues. The CDR3 DNA has 48 bases and is translated from base 1. V and J are trimmed by 5 bases and 6 bases, and the gene matches miss 9 bases of the junction. Details on this clonotype: What antigen it recognizes has not been identified. One base away there is no much larger clone; base qualities are not given.

Library preparation used 5' RACE. TCRdb lists the instrument as NextSeq 500. In the TCR library protocol, unique molecular identifiers were attached to individual cDNA molecules to correct for PCR bias and sequencing error. Sequencing covered both TCR alpha and beta chains, and within each sample the abundances of alpha and beta sequences were tightly co-correlated. The authors processed their data as follows. Decombinator V4 was used to annotate TCR sequences for V gene, J gene and CDR3. Expanded TCRs were defined as changing significantly between any two time points under a Poisson model with p below 0.0001. Abundances of TCRs were expressed as counts per million after normalisation to the total number of TCRs sequenced in each sample. MAIT TCRs were defined by TRAV1-2 paired with TRAJ12, TRAJ20 or TRAJ33, and iNKT TCRs by TRAV10 paired with TRAJ18. VDJdb, accessed 1 November 2021, was searched for CMV, EBV and SARS-CoV-2 annotated TCRs, excluding TCRs annotated for multiple antigens. The raw public data were reprocessed by TCRdb itself: fastp quality trimming at Q25, MiXCR clonotype calling, in-frame beta chains only. All rows with the same CDR3 protein become a single entry with the most common DNA and genes. The V and J calls, along with clone size, are taken from TCRdb and not from the paper's own processing. Recorded for this sample are 25,000 to 30,000 distinct CDR3 sequences; around 5.1% of them occurred a single time. The ten biggest clones cover approximately 10% of the sample.

The sequence is built from TRBV2 and TRBJ2-1; the central 11 bases match TRBD1. The receptor's source is an adult who was a healthcare worker with PCR-confirmed SARS-CoV-2 infection or an uninfected control (not recorded which). Sequencing was performed on whole blood. The nucleotide sequence reads as follows: TGTGCCAGCAGTCTGCGAACCGGGACAGGGGGCAATGAGCAGTTCTTC. Its translation reads: CASSLRTGTGGNEQFF.